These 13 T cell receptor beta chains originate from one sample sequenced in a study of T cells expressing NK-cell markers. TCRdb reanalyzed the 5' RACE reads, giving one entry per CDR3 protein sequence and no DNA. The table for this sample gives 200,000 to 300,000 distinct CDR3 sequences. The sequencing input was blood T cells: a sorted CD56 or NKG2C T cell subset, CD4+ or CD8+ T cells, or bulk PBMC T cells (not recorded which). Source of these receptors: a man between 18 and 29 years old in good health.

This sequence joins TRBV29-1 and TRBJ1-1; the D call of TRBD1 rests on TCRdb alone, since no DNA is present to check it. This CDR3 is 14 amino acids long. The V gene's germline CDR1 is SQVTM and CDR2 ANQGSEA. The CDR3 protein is CSAQRQGGNTEAFF.

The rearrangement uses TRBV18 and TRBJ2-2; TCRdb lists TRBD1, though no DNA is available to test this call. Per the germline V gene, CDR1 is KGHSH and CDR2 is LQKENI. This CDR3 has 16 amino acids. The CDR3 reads CASSPGGGTNTGELFF.

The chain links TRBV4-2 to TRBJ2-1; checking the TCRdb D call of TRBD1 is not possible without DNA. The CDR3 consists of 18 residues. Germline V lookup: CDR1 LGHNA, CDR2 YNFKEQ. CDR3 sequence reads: CASSQVAVWWTGDNEQFF.

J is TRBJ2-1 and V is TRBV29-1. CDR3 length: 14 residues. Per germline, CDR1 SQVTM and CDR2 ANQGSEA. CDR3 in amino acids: CSASPLRRANEQFF.

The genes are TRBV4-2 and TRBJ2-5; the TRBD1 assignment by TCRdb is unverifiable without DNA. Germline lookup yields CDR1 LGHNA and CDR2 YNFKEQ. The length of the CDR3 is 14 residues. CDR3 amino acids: CASSQETGGETQYF.

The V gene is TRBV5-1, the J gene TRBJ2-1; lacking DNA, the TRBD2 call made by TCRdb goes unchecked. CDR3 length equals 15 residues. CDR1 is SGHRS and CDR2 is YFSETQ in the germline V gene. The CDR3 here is CASSLYISGDNEQFF. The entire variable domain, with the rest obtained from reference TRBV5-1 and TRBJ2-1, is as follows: KAGVTQTPRYLIKTRGQQVTLSCSPISGHRSVSWYQQTPGQGLQFLFEYFSETQRNKGNFPGRFSGRQFSNSRSEMNVSTLELGDSALYLCASSLYISGDNEQFFGPGTRLTVL.

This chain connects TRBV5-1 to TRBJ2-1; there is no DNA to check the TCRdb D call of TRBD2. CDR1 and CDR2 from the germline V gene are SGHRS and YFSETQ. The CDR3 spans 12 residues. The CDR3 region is CASGDSYNEQFF.

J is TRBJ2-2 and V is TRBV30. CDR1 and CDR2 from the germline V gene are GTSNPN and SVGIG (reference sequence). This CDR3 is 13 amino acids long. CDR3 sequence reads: CAWSLTGTGELFF.

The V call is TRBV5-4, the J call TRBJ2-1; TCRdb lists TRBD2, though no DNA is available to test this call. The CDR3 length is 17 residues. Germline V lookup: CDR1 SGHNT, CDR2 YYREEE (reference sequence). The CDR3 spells CASSSNLGTSGHNEQFF.

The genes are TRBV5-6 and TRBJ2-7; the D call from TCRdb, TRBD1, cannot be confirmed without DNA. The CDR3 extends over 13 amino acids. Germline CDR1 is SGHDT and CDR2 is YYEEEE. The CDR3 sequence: CASRSPGAYEQYF.

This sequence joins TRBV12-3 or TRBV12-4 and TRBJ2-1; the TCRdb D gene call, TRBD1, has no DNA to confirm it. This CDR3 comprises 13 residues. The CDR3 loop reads CATGQGISNEQFF.

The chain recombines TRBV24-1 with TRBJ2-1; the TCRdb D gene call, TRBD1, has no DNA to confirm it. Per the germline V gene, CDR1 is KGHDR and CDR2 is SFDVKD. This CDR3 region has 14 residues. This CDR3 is CATSESAWGNEQFF.

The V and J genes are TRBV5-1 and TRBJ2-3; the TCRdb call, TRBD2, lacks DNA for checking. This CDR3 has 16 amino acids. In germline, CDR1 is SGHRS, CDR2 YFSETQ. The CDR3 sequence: CASSLATSGRTDTQYF.